One and the same sample provided the 18 T cell receptor beta chains below, sequenced in a study of blood T cell repertoires in COVID-19 (dated by TCRdb to 2018 to 2020). Library method: the immunoSEQ multiplex PCR assay. This is the immuneACCESS table as TCRdb keeps it, with only in-frame sequences that have V and J called. A part of the clones is gone; compared with another copy, unresolved V genes explain less than half, and the rest is unexplained. The sample table holds around 76,000 clones, of which about 85% were seen once. The ten biggest clones cover about 4.6% of the sample. Material: peripheral blood. All receptors come from a man aged 80 or over with acute or convalescent COVID-19.

This clone was recorded only once. The rearrangement joins TRBV28 to TRBJ1-1; D is unresolved. This CDR3 contains 11 residues. The germline CDR1 and CDR2 sequences are MDHEN and SYDVKM. The V gene lost 6 bases and the J gene lost 8 bases, with 10 bases spanning the gap. The CDR3 sequence: CASRLEGEAFF. CDR3 coding DNA: TGTGCCAGCAGATTGGAGGGAGAAGCTTTCTTT. The variable domain in full, completed from reference TRBV28 and TRBJ1-1, reads DVKVTQSSRYLVKRTGEKVFLECVQDMDHENMFWYRQDPGLGLRLIYFSYDVKMKEKGDIPEGYSVSREKKERFSLILESASTNQTSMYLCASRLEGEAFFGQGTRLTVV.

Within the sample, this clone is medium-sized. This chain joins TRBV4-1 and TRBJ1-3; 9 positions agree with TRBD1. The junction had 17 bases not matched to a gene; V was cut back by 4 bases and J by 4 bases. This CDR3 has 19 residues. CDR1 is MGHRA, CDR2 YSYEKL, per germline. The CDR3 here is CASSPPGQGRESLGNTIYF. The CDR3, as DNA: TGCGCCAGCAGCCCCCCCGGACAGGGGAGAGAATCGTTGGGAAACACCATATATTTT.

The chain couples TRBV6-1 to TRBJ1-2, with 10 bases aligning to TRBD1. Looked up from germline, CDR1 is MNHNS and CDR2 is SASEGT. CDR3 length: 14 residues. Trimming removed 0 bases from V and 8 bases from J; junction bases left unmatched: 3. CDR3 residues: CASSEAGGQGGYTF. CDR3 sequence (DNA): TGTGCCAGCAGTGAAGCGGGGGGACAGGGGGGCTACACCTTC.

This clone is labeled as medium-sized. The chain uses TRBV6-1 and TRBJ1-5, with 8 bases fitting TRBD1. This CDR3 spans 18 amino acids. Germline values: CDR1 MNHNS, CDR2 SASEGT. Germline trimming cut 1 base from V and 0 bases from J; bases unmatched to any gene: 8. This chain's CDR3 is CASSEVRGPVNSNQPQHF. The CDR3 DNA is TGTGCCAGCAGTGAAGTCAGGGGGCCCGTAAATAGCAATCAGCCCCAGCATTTT.

In its sample, this clone was seen once. The rearrangement links TRBV28 to TRBJ2-2; weak D call: TRBD1 (5 bases). This CDR3 is 15 amino acids long. V lost 3 bases and J 4 bases, leaving 12 bases between the germline ends. From germline, CDR1 is MDHEN and CDR2 SYDVKM. The DNA of the CDR3 is TGTGCCAGCAGTTTGTCCACAAGGGGCACCGGGGAGCTGTTTTTT. Its protein product is CASSLSTRGTGELFF.

This chain uses TRBV6-5 with TRBJ2-4; TRBD1 matches 9 bases. Trimming took 7 bases from V and 7 from J; bases not matched to a gene: 8. The CDR3 is 14 amino acids. Germline CDR1 and CDR2: MNHEY and SVGAGI. In DNA, the CDR3 is TGTGCCAGCATGGTGGGACAGGGCGGCAACATTCAGTACTTC. Translating it yields CASMVGQGGNIQYF.

The chain uses TRBV2 and TRBJ2-7, with D perhaps matching TRBD2 (5 bases). There are 14 residues in the CDR3. V dropped 1 base and J dropped 9 bases, with 16 bases sitting between them. Germline lookup yields CDR1 SNHLY and CDR2 FYNNEI. The CDR3 here is CASSEEFFQRAQYF. CDR3 coding DNA: TGTGCCAGCAGTGAAGAGTTCTTTCAGAGGGCGCAGTACTTC.

This clone was recorded only once. CDR3 region: CASSLGTGYNEKLFF. The DNA of the CDR3 is TGCGCCAGCAGCTTGGGGACGGGATACAATGAAAAACTGTTTTTT. V usage is TRBV5-1 and J usage is TRBJ1-4; D not certain. Germline V lookup: CDR1 SGHRS, CDR2 YFSETQ. The CDR3 length is 15 residues. The V end was cut by 0 bases, the J end by 5 bases, with 11 bases between. Supplemented by reference TRBV5-1 and TRBJ1-4, the full variable domain reads KAGVTQTPRYLIKTRGQQVTLSCSPISGHRSVSWYQQTPGQGLQFLFEYFSETQRNKGNFPGRFSGRQFSNSRSEMNVSTLELGDSALYLCASSLGTGYNEKLFFGSGTQLSVL.

The CDR3: CASSLAGQTRGDGYTF. The CDR3 nucleotides are TGCGCCAGCAGCTTGGCCGGGCAGACAAGGGGCGACGGCTACACCTTC. This chain joins TRBV5-1 and TRBJ1-2; perhaps TRBD1 as D (5 bases). The CDR3 runs 16 residues. CDR1 is SGHRS, CDR2 YFSETQ, per germline. Trimming removed 0 bases from V and 8 bases from J, with 20 bases in between. The entire variable domain, with the rest obtained from reference TRBV5-1 and TRBJ1-2, is as follows: KAGVTQTPRYLIKTRGQQVTLSCSPISGHRSVSWYQQTPGQGLQFLFEYFSETQRNKGNFPGRFSGRQFSNSRSEMNVSTLELGDSALYLCASSLAGQTRGDGYTFGSGTRLTVV.

This chain uses TRBV28 with TRBJ1-1; 8 nucleotides line up with TRBD1. Germline V CDR1 and CDR2: MDHEN, SYDVKM. This CDR3 is built from 16 residues. V dropped 2 bases and J dropped 6; count of bases not matched to a gene: 11. As DNA, the CDR3 is TGTGCCAGCAGTTTAGCGTCAGGGGGCAGGAGGGCTGAAGCTTTCTTT. Translation gives CASSLASGGRRAEAFF.

This clone was picked up one time. V usage is TRBV6-5 and J usage is TRBJ2-1; 9 bases agree with TRBD2. The ends lost 6 bases at V and 7 bases at J; junction bases unmatched: 7. Per the germline V gene, CDR1 is MNHEY and CDR2 is SVGAGI. The CDR3 has 14 amino acids. DNA for the CDR3: TGTGCCAGCAGGGATAGCGGGAGTATGAATGAGCAGTTCTTC. Protein: CASRDSGSMNEQFF.

This chain uses TRBV5-1 with TRBJ2-7; TRBD1 matches 7 bases. The CDR3 has 16 amino acids. The V segment lost 5 bases and the J segment 1 base; nucleotides outside the gene matches: 12. Germline V gene lookup returns CDR1 SGHRS and CDR2 YFSETQ. The CDR3 DNA reads TGCGCCAGCAGGCCTGAACAGGGGCTGCCTTCCTACGAGCAGTACTTC. This gives the protein CASRPEQGLPSYEQYF.

This clone was counted a single time. The rearrangement uses TRBV27 and TRBJ2-7, with D maybe TRBD2 (5 bases). The V gene lost 5 bases and the J gene lost 3 bases, with 11 bases spanning the gap. Germline CDR1 MNHEY, CDR2 SMNVEV (reference sequence). The CDR3 is made up of 13 amino acids. The CDR3 reads CASSPRGLYEQYF. In DNA form, the CDR3 reads TGTGCCAGCAGTCCTAGAGGGCTCTACGAGCAGTACTTC.

V and J are TRBV3-1 (or the pseudogene TRBV3-2) and TRBJ2-1, with 8 bases aligning to TRBD2. After removal of 1 base from V and 9 bases from J, the junction contained 8 bases not matched to a gene. This CDR3 spans 15 amino acids. Germline lookup yields CDR1 LGHDT and CDR2 YNNKEL (reference sequence). CDR3 nucleotide sequence: TGTGCCAGCAGCCAAGTCCCAGCGGGAGCGGTTGAGCAGTTCTTC. It yields the protein CASSQVPAGAVEQFF.

Here the CDR3 DNA reads TGTGCCAGCAGCTTGATGGCAGGCCAAGAGACCCAGTACTTC. This encodes CASSLMAGQETQYF. The chain is built from TRBV5-7 and TRBJ2-5; D is unresolved. TRBV5-7 belongs to the ORF category, with a function that is uncertain. CDR3 length: 14 residues. Trimming removed 1 base at V and 1 base at J, with 8 bases between.

V usage is TRBV29-1 and J usage is TRBJ1-1; possibly TRBD1 for D (5 bases). CDR3 length: 13 amino acids. Between the trimmed V and J ends, which lost 3 bases and 2 bases, there was a span of 10 bases. CDR1 SQVTM and CDR2 ANQGSEA come from the germline V gene. The CDR3 DNA reads TGCAGCGTTGAGGTCAGGGCAAACACTGAAGCTTTCTTT. It codes for CSVEVRANTEAFF.

The chain carries TRBV7-3 and TRBJ1-3; 7 bases are a match to TRBD1. The CDR3 loop spans 17 amino acids. The V gene end was trimmed by 5 bases and the J gene end by 3 bases; junction bases not matched to a gene: 13. Germline V lookup: CDR1 SGHTA, CDR2 FQGTGA. The CDR3 here is CASSKGDRELGGNTIYF. Here the CDR3 DNA reads TGTGCCAGCAGCAAGGGAGACAGGGAGTTGGGTGGAAACACCATATATTTT.

The gene calls are TRBV3-1 (or the pseudogene TRBV3-2) and TRBJ2-1; D is possibly TRBD2 (6 bases). This CDR3 spans 15 amino acids. V lost 1 base and J lost 0, with 7 bases in between. In germline, CDR1 is LGHDT, CDR2 YNNKEL (reference sequence). The CDR3 loop is CASSQAGGSYNEQFF. CDR3 DNA: TGTGCCAGCAGCCAAGCCGGGGGCTCCTACAATGAGCAGTTCTTC.